Sequencing of this T cell receptor (beta chain) was carried out in a study of vaccination and CD4 T cells after COVID-19. Overall study findings and caveats: Among reactive clones from convalescent patients, a median 86.3% appeared only post-vaccination.

The V gene end was trimmed by 7 bases and the J gene end by 3 bases; junction bases not matched to a gene: 8. The CDR3 length is 14 residues. Looked up from germline, CDR1 is MNHNS and CDR2 is SASEGT. As regards this clonotype: What it binds is unknown.

Specified treatment: roughly 10-day PBMC culture with coronavirus spike peptide pools or control peptides (ViraFEST assay). The Oncomine TCR Beta short-read assay was applied to DNA of cultured CD4+ T cells. TCRdb re-called the PCR reads with MiXCR, one entry per CDR3 protein. The repertoire holds approximately 20,000 distinct CDR3 sequences, with just over 45% as singletons. V usage is TRBV6-1 and J usage is TRBJ2-7; 8 bases are a match to TRBD1. This clonotype was sampled from a human donor who had recovered from COVID-19. Sequenced here: CD4+ T cells from blood, cultured in vitro, sampled after SARS-CoV-2 vaccination. Written as DNA, the CDR3 is TGTGCCAGCATAATAACAGGGGGTGTCTACGAGCAGTACTTC. This sequence encodes CASIITGGVYEQYF.